A single sample gave rise to the 8 T cell receptor beta chains below, sequenced in a study of neurological immune-mediated disorders. Time point here: technical triplicate 2. From the 5' RACE reads, TCRdb called clonotypes with MiXCR, one entry per CDR3 protein. Of more than 30,000 distinct CDR3 sequences listed, roughly 13% are singletons. The specimen was CD4+ T cells from blood. The receptor source for this set is a female donor with HTLV-1-associated myelopathy (HAM/TSP).

This clonotype has ten or more counts. The chain carries TRBV28 and TRBJ2-1; D not certain. The V gene's germline CDR1 is MDHEN and CDR2 SYDVKM. V lost 5 bases, J lost 3 bases, and 8 bases lay in between. The CDR3 consists of 13 residues. The CDR3 DNA follows: TGTGCCAGCAGTCCCTTGATCTACAATGAGCAGTTCTTC. Protein: CASSPLIYNEQFF. Full variable domain (rest looked up from reference TRBV28 and TRBJ2-1): DVKVTQSSRYLVKRTGEKVFLECVQDMDHENMFWYRQDPGLGLRLIYFSYDVKMKEKGDIPEGYSVSREKKERFSLILESASTNQTSMYLCASSPLIYNEQFFGPGTRLTVL.

This clonotype occurred many times. The J gene is TRBJ1-4, the V gene TRBV7-9, with D unresolved. The germline CDR1 and CDR2 sequences are SEHNR and FQNEAQ (reference sequence). This CDR3 comprises 16 residues. Trimming pared 1 base from V and 0 bases from J, leaving 9 bases between. The CDR3 is CASSLVGSATNEKLFF. The DNA for the CDR3 is TGTGCCAGCAGCTTAGTGGGATCCGCAACTAATGAAAAACTGTTTTTT.

This clonotype was seen repeatedly, ten times or more. The rearrangement joins TRBV3-1 to TRBJ2-5; D may correspond to TRBD1 or TRBD2 (6 bases each). This CDR3 has 14 amino acids. CDR1 is LGHDT, CDR2 YNNKEL, per germline (reference sequence). Between the trimmed V and J ends, which lost 1 base and 4 bases, there was a span of 10 bases. The CDR3 DNA reads TGTGCCAGCAGCCAAGTTCGGGGGCGAGAGACCCAGTACTTC. Its protein product is CASSQVRGRETQYF.

This clonotype was seen ten or more times. This rearrangement joins TRBV28 to TRBJ2-2; weak D call: TRBD1 (6 bases). This CDR3 has 16 amino acids. The ends were cut back, 7 bases at V and 2 bases at J, with 17 bases in the middle. Germline V gene lookup returns CDR1 MDHEN and CDR2 SYDVKM. The CDR3, as DNA: TGTGCCAGCACCCACTTTTCAGGGGTAAACACCGGGGAGCTGTTTTTT. It codes for CASTHFSGVNTGELFF.

At least ten counts were recorded for this clonotype. V usage is TRBV27 and J usage is TRBJ1-2, with D possibly TRBD1 on 6 matching bases. From germline, CDR1 is MNHEY and CDR2 SMNVEV (reference sequence). CDR3 size: 13 residues. Trimming shortened V by 5 bases and J by 4 bases, and 11 bases separated the two germline ends. CDR3 protein: CASSRQATYGYTF. The CDR3, as DNA: TGTGCCAGCAGTCGACAGGCGACCTATGGCTACACCTTC.

Ten or more counts support this clonotype. This chain joins TRBV12-3 or TRBV12-4 and TRBJ1-4; D is unresolved. Between the trimmed V and J ends, which lost 3 bases and 5 bases, there was a span of 4 bases. The CDR3 is 12 amino acids. The CDR3 DNA sequence: TGTGCCAGCAGTTTTAGGAATGAAAAACTGTTTTTT. This codes for CASSFRNEKLFF.

This clonotype was observed at least ten times. Germline is not matched at one junction end, which may reflect a read error. This chain links TRBV7-7 with TRBJ2-1, with a possible D match to TRBD2 (5 bases). The germline gives CDR1 SSHAT, CDR2 FNYEAQ (reference sequence). The CDR3 has 15 residues. Written as DNA, the CDR3 is TGTGCTAGCAGCTTAGCGAAGGTTTCGGACAATGAGCAGTTCTTC. Its translation is CASSLAKVSDNEQFF.

Ten or more counts support this clonotype. This chain connects TRBV12-3 or TRBV12-4 to TRBJ2-2; D is undetermined. The V and J ends lost 6 bases and 6 bases respectively, with 14 bases between them. The CDR3 totals 14 residues. DNA of the CDR3: TGTGCCAGCAGCCCGAATTGGCCGTCCGGGGAGCTGTTTTTT. Its translation is CASSPNWPSGELFF.